These 20 T cell receptor beta chains were sequenced from one sample in a study of shared T cell receptors in the human thymus (dated by TCRdb to the early 2020s). Libraries were prepared through the immunoSEQ multiplex PCR assay. In its TCRdb copy, this immuneACCESS table keeps in-frame sequences only and misses some clones. Where compared with another copy, unresolved V genes explain less than half of these, and the others have no known cause. This sample gives some 700,000 clones in total; approximately 87% of them show up just once. In total, the top ten clones hold 0.0095% to 0.013% of the sample. The data also belong to a second study, concerning human thymus T cells.

The sequencing sample was made of thymocytes. These receptor sequences come from a boy in the first two years of life with a congenital heart defect. Donor details come from another sample of the same person, matched by shared clones.

This clone was counted a single time. This sequence joins TRBV11-3 and TRBJ2-3, with TRBD2 matching 8 bases. Germline lookup yields CDR1 SGHNT and CDR2 YENEEA. The CDR3 has 16 residues. V lost 2 bases and J lost 0; bases outside the gene matches: 4. CDR3 DNA sequence: TGTGCCAGCAGCTTACCAGCGGGAGTGAGCACAGATACGCAGTATTTT. Translated: CASSLPAGVSTDTQYF.

In its sample, this clone was seen a few times. The chain uses TRBV6-5 and TRBJ1-5, with a tentative D call TRBD1 (6 bases). Germline V gene data show CDR1 as MNHEY and CDR2 as SVGAGI. V was cut by 4 bases and J by 4 bases, with 8 bases left in between. The CDR3 loop spans 13 amino acids. In DNA, the CDR3 is TGTGCCAGCAGTTTGGACAGTAATCAGCCCCAGCATTTT. Its translation: CASSLDSNQPQHF.

This clone was counted once. This chain uses TRBV21-1 with TRBJ1-5; the listed D gene, TRBD1, was not tested against the DNA. TRBV21-1 is classified as a pseudogene. The CDR3 runs 14 residues. CDR3 bases: TGTGCCAGCAGCCAGACAGGGGGGAATCAGCCCCAGCATTTT. Its translation is CASSQTGGNQPQHF.

The V and J genes are TRBV4-1 and TRBJ1-1; TRBD1 is a possible D gene (6 bases). The V gene lost 6 bases and the J gene lost 3 bases, with 11 bases spanning the gap. The CDR3 is made up of 13 amino acids. CDR1 is MGHRA, CDR2 YSYEKL, per germline. CDR3 coding DNA: TGCGCCAGCAGTGGCAGGGGCTACACTGAAGCTTTCTTT. Protein product: CASSGRGYTEAFF.

J is TRBJ1-1 and V is TRBV28, with D unclear. Per germline, CDR1 MDHEN and CDR2 SYDVKM. This CDR3 comprises 15 residues. Trimming pared 6 bases from V and 0 bases from J, leaving 14 bases between. Written as DNA, the CDR3 is TGTGCCAGCAGCTATCGGCGGGTAATGAACACTGAAGCTTTCTTT. Translated: CASSYRRVMNTEAFF.

This rearrangement joins TRBV7-3 to TRBJ1-1, with a possible D match to TRBD1 (6 bases). CDR3 length equals 14 residues. The V gene's germline CDR1 is SGHTA and CDR2 FQGTGA. Deletions cut 8 bases from V and 3 bases from J, with 16 bases between. This CDR3 reads CASGPEGGDTEAFF. CDR3 DNA: TGTGCCAGCGGCCCAGAAGGGGGTGACACTGAAGCTTTCTTT. Variable domain in full (rest from reference TRBV7-3 and TRBJ1-1): GAGVSQTPSNKVTEKGKYVELRCDPISGHTALYWYRQSLGQGPEFLIYFQGTGAADDSGLPNDRFFAVRPEGSVSTLKIQRTERGDSAVYLCASGPEGGDTEAFFGQGTRLTVV.

The chain couples TRBV19 to TRBJ2-5; D gene unclear. V shed 6 bases and J shed 6 bases, with 8 bases lying between them. CDR3 size: 11 residues. Looked up from germline, CDR1 is LNHDA and CDR2 is SQIVND (reference sequence). The CDR3 DNA reads TGTGCCAGTAGAAGCGCGAAGACCCAGTACTTC. The encoded protein is CASRSAKTQYF. The full variable domain, in which reference TRBV19 and TRBJ2-5 provide the parts outside the CDR3, is DGGITQSPKYLFRKEGQNVTLSCEQNLNHDAMYWYRQDPGQGLRLIYYSQIVNDFQKGDIAEGYSVSREKKESFPLTVTSAQKNPTAFYLCASRSAKTQYFGPGTRLLVL.

The chain combines TRBV5-6 with TRBJ2-7; 7 bases align to TRBD1. In germline, CDR1 is SGHDT, CDR2 YYEEEE. The V and J ends lost 3 bases and 2 bases, in that order; junction bases with no gene match: 8. The CDR3 loop spans 15 amino acids. The CDR3 bases are TGTGCCAGCAGCTCCCCTAGGGGGCAGACCTACGAGCAGTACTTC. It encodes CASSSPRGQTYEQYF.

The chain uses TRBV9 and TRBJ2-1; 7 bases are shared with TRBD2. This CDR3 has 16 residues. J was trimmed by 4 bases and V by 1 base; bases with no gene match: 8. Germline CDR1 reads SGDLS; CDR2 reads YYNGEE. CDR3 protein: CASSVSGTELYNEQFF. CDR3 DNA: TGTGCCAGCAGCGTAAGCGGGACCGAACTTTACAATGAGCAGTTCTTC.

CDR3: CASSDWGRGLSNQPQHF. CDR3 coding DNA: TGTGCCAGCAGTGATTGGGGCAGGGGGCTGAGCAATCAGCCCCAGCATTTT. V gene TRBV2 combines with J gene TRBJ1-5; TRBD1 aligns across 8 bases. CDR3 size: 17 residues. Germline-derived CDR1 and CDR2 are SNHLY and FYNNEI. With V trimmed by 3 bases and J by 1 base, 8 bases remained unmatched.

This clone has a single count. This chain links TRBV28 with TRBJ2-2, with 8 bases identical to TRBD1. CDR3 length: 15 amino acids. The ends lost 3 bases at V and 7 bases at J; junction bases unmatched: 7. CDR1 is MDHEN, CDR2 SYDVKM, per germline. This CDR3 reads CASSLAGGAGGELFF. DNA for the CDR3: TGTGCCAGCAGTTTGGCAGGGGGCGCGGGCGGGGAGCTGTTTTTT.

Worth noting for this clone: The same CDR3 also results from other DNA sequences found in this sample. The chain carries TRBV5-1 and TRBJ2-1; 13 bases align to TRBD2. V lost 3 bases and J lost 4; bases outside the gene matches: 1. Germline lookup yields CDR1 SGHRS and CDR2 YFSETQ. The CDR3 runs 15 residues. CDR3 DNA sequence: TGCGCCAGCAGCTGGGGACTAGCGGGGTACAATGAGCAGTTCTTC. This gives the protein CASSWGLAGYNEQFF.

The gene calls are TRBV7-4 and TRBJ2-1, with no clear D. This CDR3 is 11 amino acids long. Germline CDR1 and CDR2: SGHVT and SQSDAQ. Between the trimmed V and J ends, which lost 5 bases and 7 bases, there was a span of 6 bases. This CDR3 reads CASSLGNEQFF. In nucleotides, the CDR3 is TGTGCCAGCAGCCTCGGTAATGAGCAGTTCTTC.

The chain carries TRBV15 and TRBJ2-5, with TRBD1 as a possible D gene (6 bases). CDR3 length: 17 residues. Trimming cost V 0 bases and J 1 base, with 15 bases left between them. Germline V gene sequence: CDR1 LNHNV, CDR2 YYDKDF (reference sequence). The DNA of the CDR3 is TGTGCCACCAGCAGAGAGCCCTCGGACAGACTCCAAGAGACCCAGTACTTC. Translating it yields CATSREPSDRLQETQYF. Variable domain in full (rest from reference TRBV15 and TRBJ2-5): DAMVIQNPRYQVTQFGKPVTLSCSQTLNHNVMYWYQQKSSQAPKLLFHYYDKDFNNEADTPDNFQSRRPNTSFCFLDIRSPGLGDTAMYLCATSREPSDRLQETQYFGPGTRLLVL.

Only a few counts were recorded for this clone. The chain combines TRBV30 with TRBJ2-1, with D unclear. This CDR3 is 14 amino acids long. V gave up 2 bases and J gave up 5 bases, with 13 bases separating them. Germline V lookup: CDR1 GTSNPN, CDR2 SVGIG (reference sequence). This CDR3 is CAWSTPPKNNEQFF. CDR3 DNA: TGTGCCTGGAGTACACCCCCCAAAAACAATGAGCAGTTCTTC.

The V gene is TRBV6-4, the J gene TRBJ1-5; TRBD1 might be the D (6 bases). V was trimmed by 9 bases and J by 5 bases, leaving 17 bases between them. This CDR3 is 14 amino acids long. Germline V gene lookup returns CDR1 MRHNA and CDR2 SNTAGT. CDR3 in DNA: TGTGCCAGTATCTCGGGACAACAACATCAGCCCCAGCATTTT. It is translated as CASISGQQHQPQHF.

This clone showed up just once. The genes are TRBV10-1 and TRBJ2-7; 8 bases agree with TRBD1. Germline CDR1 and CDR2: WNHNN and SYGVQD (reference sequence). The trim removed 8 bases at V and 4 bases at J, leaving 10 bases unmatched. The CDR3 is 14 residues long. The CDR3 nucleotides are TGCGCCAGCGCGGACAGGGTGGAAGGATACGAGCAGTACTTC. Its protein is CASADRVEGYEQYF.

The chain employs TRBV5-4 and TRBJ2-7; 9 bases agree with TRBD2. The CDR3 is 15 amino acids. CDR1 SGHNT and CDR2 YYREEE come from the germline V gene (reference sequence). V shed 3 bases and J 7 bases; nucleotides not matched to a gene: 11. CDR3 amino acids: CASSSSPQREEEQYF. CDR3 sequence (DNA): TGTGCCAGCAGCTCCTCCCCCCAGCGGGAGGAAGAGCAGTACTTC.

This clone was seen just once. This chain links TRBV19 with TRBJ2-3; 14 nucleotides line up with TRBD2. Germline V gene sequence: CDR1 LNHDA, CDR2 SQIVND (reference sequence). This CDR3 spans 18 amino acids. V was clipped by 5 bases and J by 4 bases; unmatched bases: 11. The CDR3 protein is CASSPGLAGALSPDTQYF. The CDR3 DNA sequence: TGTGCCAGTAGTCCGGGACTAGCGGGAGCCCTCTCCCCAGATACGCAGTATTTT.

This clone showed up just once. The rearrangement uses TRBV4-3 and TRBJ2-2; TRBD2 aligns across 8 bases. CDR1 and CDR2 from the germline V gene are LGHNA and YSLEER. The CDR3 is made up of 18 amino acids. The V gene end was trimmed by 0 bases and the J gene end by 6 bases; junction bases not matched to a gene: 12. CDR3 sequence (DNA): TGCGCCAGCAGCCAAGACCCGGCCCAGCGGGAGCGTCCCGGGGAGCTGTTTTTT. Protein product: CASSQDPAQRERPGELFF.